This is a list of T cell receptor beta chains from one sample in a study of blood T cell repertoires in COVID-19. TCRdb keeps only in-frame clones here, not all; method: immunoSEQ multiplex PCR. The sample has around 300,000 clones, approximately 88% seen once. The sample was peripheral blood. These receptors were obtained from a woman in her 40s who had recovered from COVID-19. Each CDR3 is given with its conserved first and last residue. A D gene is named only where the DNA matches it firmly. Clone size is shown for a subset of rows, as once, few, many or a class of expanded clone.

V,D,J,size,length,DNA,CDR3
TRBV3-1/TRBV3-2,TRBD1,TRBJ1-2,.,14,TGTGCCAGCAGCCAACAGGGACAGGGGGATGGCTACACCTTC,CASSQQGQGDGYTF
TRBV9,.,TRBJ2-7,.,14,TGTGCCAGCAGCCCCAGGTTCAGCTCCTACGAGCAGTACTTC,CASSPRFSSYEQYF
TRBV13,TRBD2,TRBJ2-1,many,16,TGTGCCAGCAGCTTCAGTTTAGCGGGAGAGAAGAATGAGCAGTTCTTC,CASSFSLAGEKNEQFF
TRBV14,.,TRBJ2-3,once,12,TGTGCCAGCAGCCAGTCTCGAGATACGCAGTATTTT,CASSQSRDTQYF
TRBV19,TRBD2,TRBJ2-1,.,16,TGTGCCAGTAGTATGGGCGGGAGTAACTCGGGAAATGAGCAGTTCTTC,CASSMGGSNSGNEQFF
TRBV5-4,.,TRBJ2-7,.,12,TGTGCCAGCAGAAACCCTTCGGGCGAGCAGTACTTC,CASRNPSGEQYF
TRBV7-9,TRBD2,TRBJ2-1,.,15,TGTGCCAGCAGCCCGACTAGCGGATCCTACAATGAGCAGTTCTTC,CASSPTSGSYNEQFF
TRBV7-9,TRBD2,TRBJ2-5,few,17,TGTGCCAGCAGCGCACAGCGGGGACTCACATCGCAAGAGACCCAGTACTTC,CASSAQRGLTSQETQYF
TRBV18,.,TRBJ2-1,.,15,TGTGCCAGCTCACCGGGCCAGGGCCGAGTAAATGAGCAGTTCTTC,CASSPGQGRVNEQFF
TRBV19,TRBD2,TRBJ2-5,.,16,TGTGCCAGTAGTTCTACTAGCGATTGGGCGCAAGAGACCCAGTACTTC,CASSSTSDWAQETQYF
TRBV15,.,TRBJ2-2,.,15,TGTGCCACCAGCAGAGAAACAGGGAACACCGGGGAGCTGTTTTTT,CATSRETGNTGELFF
TRBV19,.,TRBJ2-7,.,13,TGTGCCAGTAGTAAGACAGACTCCTACGAGCAGTACTTC,CASSKTDSYEQYF
TRBV2,.,TRBJ1-6,.,13,TGTGCCAGCAGGGTGGCAAATAATTCACCCCTCCACTTT,CASRVANNSPLHF
TRBV19,TRBD1,TRBJ2-1,few,15,TGTGCCAGTAGTATTGGGACAGGGTTCTACAATGAGCAGTTCTTC,CASSIGTGFYNEQFF
TRBV3-1/TRBV3-2,.,TRBJ1-4,.,15,TGTGCCAGCAGCCAAGTCCCAGGGACTAATGAAAAACTGTTTTTT,CASSQVPGTNEKLFF
TRBV11-2,TRBD2,TRBJ2-1,.,18,TGTGCCAGCAGCTTAAACCGAATAACTAGCGGGAGAAGGTATGAGCAGTTCTTC,CASSLNRITSGRRYEQFF
TRBV4-2,.,TRBJ2-1,.,14,TGTGCCAGCAGCCAAGATTGGGGAGAAGCTGAGCAGTTCTTC,CASSQDWGEAEQFF